This T cell receptor beta chain was obtained from a study of blood T cell repertoires in COVID-19. On the study more broadly: Material from acute and convalescent COVID-19 was sourced from the United States, Italy and Spain. PBMCs, B-cell-depleted T cells, or T cells were the source of the cDNA or gDNA that made up the material.

Sequenced by immunoSEQ multiplex PCR; TCRdb stores in-frame clones only, minus some. The top ten hold more than 5.5% of the sample, which has about 200,000 clones, roughly 90% seen once. V dropped 3 bases and J dropped 3; count of bases not matched to a gene: 8. The CDR3 extends over 15 amino acids. Germline V lookup: CDR1 DFQATT, CDR2 SNEGSKA (reference sequence). The V and J genes are TRBV20-1 and TRBJ1-2, with 9 bases aligning to TRBD1. The TCR was taken from a man in his 60s who had recovered from COVID-19. The source material was peripheral blood. CDR3 DNA sequence: TGCAGTGCTAGTAACCGGGACAGGGCTTACTATGGCTACACCTTC. This translates into CSASNRDRAYYGYTF.